The 16 T cell receptor beta chains listed next were all sequenced from one sample in a study of neoadjuvant anti-PD-1 for oral cavity cancer. Libraries were prepared by immunoSEQ multiplex PCR; TCRdb keeps only in-frame clonotypes and omits some of them. The repertoire has about 17,000 clones, 67% of them found once; the top ten carry approximately 2.5%. The material was PBMCs, obtained before nivolumab (anti-PD-1) treatment. The receptors derive from a person aged 35 to 85 with oral cavity squamous cell carcinoma.

This clone was observed a handful of times. The rearrangement links TRBV28 to TRBJ1-1; the match to TRBD1 covers 10 bases. Germline values: CDR1 MDHEN, CDR2 SYDVKM. V shed 7 bases and J 4 bases; nucleotides not matched to a gene: 15. CDR3 length equals 17 residues. Written as DNA, the CDR3 is TGTGCCAGCATAACGAACCGGGACAGGGGAGTAGGCACTGAAGCTTTCTTT. Its translation: CASITNRDRGVGTEAFF.

The V gene is TRBV6-1, the J gene TRBJ1-1; no reliable D call. V was trimmed by 1 base and J by 1 base, leaving 10 bases between them. In germline, CDR1 is MNHNS, CDR2 SASEGT. The CDR3 loop spans 15 amino acids. CDR3 coding DNA: TGTGCCAGCAGTGAAGTCTATGGATCGAACACTGAAGCTTTCTTT. Translating gives CASSEVYGSNTEAFF.

Within the sample, this clone is medium-sized. The V call is TRBV6-5, the J call TRBJ1-1; D is ambiguous. In germline, CDR1 is MNHEY, CDR2 SVGAGI. Trimming stripped 3 bases from V and 4 bases from J, with 9 bases between. The CDR3 sequence is 13 residues long. In DNA, the CDR3 is TGTGCCAGCAGTTATAACGAGGGCACTGAAGCTTTCTTT. Its protein is CASSYNEGTEAFF.

With respect to this clone: The junction departs from the called germline gene at one end, perhaps through a read error. The gene calls are TRBV6-1 and TRBJ1-3, with D uncertain. The germline V gene encodes CDR1 MNHNS and CDR2 SASEGT. This CDR3 comprises 13 residues. The CDR3 DNA reads TGTGCCAGCAGCGAAGTGGGTGGAAACACCATATATTTT. Its translation is CASSEVGGNTIYF.

J is TRBJ2-2 and V is TRBV5-1, with a weak D call TRBD2 (6 bases). The CDR3 has 14 amino acids. Germline V gene lookup returns CDR1 SGHRS and CDR2 YFSETQ. V lost 4 bases and J lost 4, with 11 bases in between. The CDR3 reads CASSRDSGTGELFF. DNA for the CDR3: TGCGCCAGCAGCAGGGACTCAGGCACCGGGGAGCTGTTTTTT. Full variable domain (remainder filled in from reference TRBV5-1 and TRBJ2-2): KAGVTQTPRYLIKTRGQQVTLSCSPISGHRSVSWYQQTPGQGLQFLFEYFSETQRNKGNFPGRFSGRQFSNSRSEMNVSTLELGDSALYLCASSRDSGTGELFFGEGSRLTVL.

The chain employs TRBV6-5 and TRBJ2-5; D not resolved. CDR3 length: 13 residues. With 5 bases removed from V and 0 bases from J, the gap between germline ends came to 7 bases. Germline V gives CDR1 MNHEY, CDR2 SVGAGI. The CDR3 loop reads CASSPQYQETQYF. The DNA of the CDR3 is TGTGCCAGCAGTCCGCAGTACCAAGAGACCCAGTACTTC.

This chain joins TRBV5-6 and TRBJ2-2; weak D call: TRBD2 (5 bases). Trimming removed 4 bases from V and 8 bases from J, with 12 bases in between. The CDR3 covers 13 residues. The germline gives CDR1 SGHDT, CDR2 YYEEEE. The CDR3 sequence: CASSITWTGELFF. Written as DNA, the CDR3 is TGTGCCAGCAGCATAACTTGGACTGGGGAGCTGTTTTTT. The full variable domain, with the rest looked up from reference TRBV5-6 and TRBJ2-2, is DAGVTQSPTHLIKTRGQQVTLRCSPKSGHDTVSWYQQALGQGPQFIFQYYEEEERQRGNFPDRFSGHQFPNYSSELNVNALLLGDSALYLCASSITWTGELFFGEGSRLTVL.

V and J are TRBV6-5 and TRBJ1-2, with D perhaps matching TRBD1 (6 bases). CDR3 size: 15 residues. The germline CDR1 and CDR2 sequences are MNHEY and SVGAGI. V dropped 6 bases and J dropped 1 base, with 15 bases sitting between them. The CDR3 is CASSKIQGLNYGYTF. CDR3 bases: TGTGCCAGCAGCAAAATACAGGGCCTTAACTATGGCTACACCTTC.

The sample holds one count of this clone. The chain recombines TRBV29-1 with TRBJ2-5; 9 nucleotides align to TRBD1. The CDR3 has 12 residues. J was trimmed by 3 bases and V by 7 bases; bases with no gene match: 3. CDR1 is SQVTM, CDR2 ANQGSEA, per germline. As DNA, the CDR3 is TGCAGCGCACGACAGGGGGAAGAGACCCAGTACTTC. It translates to CSARQGEETQYF.

The chain is built from TRBV9 and TRBJ1-1; tentative D call: TRBD1 (5 bases). Trimming left V 2 bases short and J 0 bases short, with 8 bases between. The germline V gene encodes CDR1 SGDLS and CDR2 YYNGEE. CDR3 length equals 14 residues. CDR3 residues: CASSVGPLNTEAFF. In nucleotides, the CDR3 is TGTGCCAGCAGCGTGGGACCTTTGAACACTGAAGCTTTCTTT. The whole variable domain, remainder taken from reference TRBV9 and TRBJ1-1, is DSGVTQTPKHLITATGQRVTLRCSPRSGDLSVYWYQQSLDQGLQFLIQYYNGEERAKGNILERFSAQQFPDLHSELNLSSLELGDSALYFCASSVGPLNTEAFFGQGTRLTVV.

This clone turned up a few times. The rearrangement joins TRBV19 to TRBJ2-7, with 9 positions matching TRBD1. The ends lost 4 bases at V and 1 base at J; junction bases unmatched: 11. The CDR3 spans 17 residues. CDR1 is LNHDA and CDR2 is SQIVND in the germline V gene (reference sequence). CDR3 sequence (DNA): TGTGCCAGTAGTACTCGGGACAGGGATGGTGAATCCTACGAGCAGTACTTC. Amino acid sequence: CASSTRDRDGESYEQYF.

This chain joins TRBV29-1 and TRBJ1-2; 7 nucleotides align to TRBD1. Unmatched junction bases numbered 9, after V lost 4 bases and J lost 1 base. Germline CDR1 is SQVTM and CDR2 is ANQGSEA. This CDR3 has 15 residues. In DNA form, the CDR3 reads TGCAGCGTTGGGGAGACGGCAGGGGGTAACTATGGCTACACCTTC. It is translated as CSVGETAGGNYGYTF.

This clone has a handful of counts. This chain connects TRBV6-1 to TRBJ2-7, with D unclear. V was trimmed by 2 bases and J by 5 bases, leaving 10 bases between them. The CDR3 is made up of 13 amino acids. Germline CDR1 and CDR2: MNHNS and SASEGT. For the CDR3, the DNA is TGTGCCAGCAGTGAATTGCAAGGCGACGAGCAGTACTTC. This encodes CASSELQGDEQYF.

The chain joins TRBV19 to TRBJ1-4, with D possibly being TRBD1 (5 bases). The length of the CDR3 is 13 residues. Per germline, CDR1 LNHDA and CDR2 SQIVND (reference sequence). The V end was cut by 9 bases, the J end by 4 bases, with 12 bases between. The CDR3 reads CASGASLNEKLFF. Written as DNA, the CDR3 is TGTGCCAGCGGGGCCTCCCTTAATGAAAAACTGTTTTTT. The full variable domain, completed using reference TRBV19 and TRBJ1-4, is DGGITQSPKYLFRKEGQNVTLSCEQNLNHDAMYWYRQDPGQGLRLIYYSQIVNDFQKGDIAEGYSVSREKKESFPLTVTSAQKNPTAFYLCASGASLNEKLFFGSGTQLSVL.

The rearrangement uses TRBV5-1 and TRBJ2-3; the match to TRBD1 covers 7 bases. The CDR3 has 14 residues. Germline V CDR1 and CDR2: SGHRS, YFSETQ. The DNA for the CDR3 is TGCGCAGACTTCATGACAGGGTTCCCAGATACGCAGTATTTT. Its protein product is CADFMTGFPDTQYF.

The V gene is TRBV6-1, the J gene TRBJ1-1; weak D call: TRBD1 (6 bases). Germline-derived CDR1 and CDR2 are MNHNS and SASEGT. This CDR3 contains 13 residues. Trimming took 10 bases from V and 4 from J, leaving 16 bases between them. The CDR3 sequence: CATRGAQGTEAFF. CDR3 nucleotides: TGTGCCACAAGGGGGGCTCAGGGCACTGAAGCTTTCTTT.